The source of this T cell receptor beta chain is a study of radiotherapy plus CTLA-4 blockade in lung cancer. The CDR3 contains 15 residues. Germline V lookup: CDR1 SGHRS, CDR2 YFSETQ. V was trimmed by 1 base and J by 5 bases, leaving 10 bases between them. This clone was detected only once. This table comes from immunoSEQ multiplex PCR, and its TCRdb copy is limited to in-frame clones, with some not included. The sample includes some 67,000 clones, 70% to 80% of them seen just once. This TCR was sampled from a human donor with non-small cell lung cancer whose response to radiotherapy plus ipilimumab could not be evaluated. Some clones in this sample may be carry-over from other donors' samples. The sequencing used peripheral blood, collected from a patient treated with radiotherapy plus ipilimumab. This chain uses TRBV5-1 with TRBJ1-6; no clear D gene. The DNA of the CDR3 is TGCGCCAGCAGCTTGCGTCCCGGGGATAATTCACCCCTCCACTTT. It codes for CASSLRPGDNSPLHF.